Presented here are 15 T cell receptor beta chains from one specimen sequenced in a study of technical replicates of blood from several donors. Some clones are missing from TCRdb's copy, which holds only in-frame ones; the method was immunoSEQ multiplex PCR. The sample holds approximately 95,000 clones, about 95% seen once. What was sequenced was T cells isolated from PBMCs. The source is a human donor in good health.

This chain joins TRBV7-3 and TRBJ2-5; the match to TRBD2 covers 8 bases. The CDR3 loop spans 13 amino acids. CDR1 and CDR2 from the germline V gene are SGHTA and FQGTGA. J gave up 5 bases and V 5 bases, and 4 bases lay outside the gene matches. The CDR3 sequence is CASSRGGSETQYF. The CDR3 region has the DNA TGTGCCAGCAGCCGGGGGGGATCGGAGACCCAGTACTTC.

The chain recombines TRBV7-9 with TRBJ1-3; D call uncertain. The length of the CDR3 is 13 residues. In germline, CDR1 is SEHNR, CDR2 FQNEAQ (reference sequence). The germline V and J ends were trimmed by 8 bases and 0 bases, with 8 bases remaining between them. The CDR3 region has the DNA TGTGCCAGCTTATTATACTCTGGAAACACCATATATTTT. Encoded protein: CASLLYSGNTIYF.

This clone showed up just once. V is TRBV5-6 and J is TRBJ2-3; 14 bases line up with TRBD2. This CDR3 comprises 16 residues. In germline, CDR1 is SGHDT, CDR2 YYEEEE. V lost 4 bases, J lost 5 bases, and 6 bases stayed unmatched. CDR3 residues: CASSRRLAGGGDTQYF. For the CDR3, the DNA is TGTGCCAGCAGCCGCCGACTAGCGGGAGGGGGAGATACGCAGTATTTT.

The chain combines TRBV7-2 with TRBJ1-2, with a possible D match to TRBD1 (6 bases). Germline CDR1 reads SGHTA; CDR2 reads FQGNSA. The CDR3 covers 16 residues. The V end was cut by 4 bases, the J end by 3 bases, with 18 bases between. In DNA form, the CDR3 reads TGTGCCAGCAGCTACCATGGACAGCGATCGCACTATGGCTACACCTTC. As protein: CASSYHGQRSHYGYTF.

The chain has TRBV2 and TRBJ2-7; a weak D match, TRBD1 (6 bases). The germline CDR1 and CDR2 sequences are SNHLY and FYNNEI. The CDR3 is 12 amino acids. V dropped 10 bases and J dropped 2 bases, with 12 bases sitting between them. This CDR3 reads CATNGQTYEQYF. CDR3 DNA sequence: TGTGCCACCAACGGACAGACCTACGAGCAGTACTTC.

The rearrangement links TRBV7-2 to TRBJ2-3, with 9 nucleotides matching TRBD1. Germline CDR1 and CDR2: SGHTA and FQGNSA. This CDR3 contains 17 residues. Trimming removed 5 bases from V and 4 bases from J; junction bases left unmatched: 13. CDR3 bases: TGTGCCAGCAGCCCGGGACAGGGCCGGGAGTCCCCAGATACGCAGTATTTT. Its translation: CASSPGQGRESPDTQYF.

The chain carries TRBV10-3 and TRBJ2-1, with a possible D match to TRBD1 (6 bases). CDR1 is ENHRY and CDR2 is SYGVKD in the germline V gene. V was clipped by 10 bases and J by 0 bases, with 13 bases between them. The CDR3 spans 14 residues. This CDR3 reads CATLTGSSYNEQFF. The CDR3 coding sequence is TGTGCCACCTTAACAGGGAGCTCCTACAATGAGCAGTTCTTC.

The chain links TRBV27 to TRBJ2-1, with 9 bases aligning to TRBD2. In germline, CDR1 is MNHEY, CDR2 SMNVEV (reference sequence). V trimming: 5 bases; J trimming: 4 bases; junction bases outside the gene matches: 9. The CDR3 runs 16 residues. The CDR3 here is CASSARLAELYNEQFF. The CDR3 DNA reads as TGTGCCAGCAGTGCCCGACTAGCGGAGCTATACAATGAGCAGTTCTTC.

This clone was recorded a few times. The V gene is TRBV25-1, the J gene TRBJ1-2; weak D call: TRBD1 (5 bases). V was pared by 1 base and J by 10 bases, with 13 bases between. This CDR3 contains 13 residues. Germline V gives CDR1 MGHDK, CDR2 SYGVNS. The CDR3 loop reads CASSESQENDYTF. CDR3 DNA sequence: TGTGCCAGCAGTGAATCACAGGAAAATGACTACACCTTC.

This rearrangement joins TRBV27 to TRBJ2-7, with no clear D. Germline CDR1 MNHEY, CDR2 SMNVEV (reference sequence). The CDR3 runs to 15 residues. The V end lost 3 bases, the J end lost 0 bases, and 12 bases lay between the germline ends. The CDR3 reads CASSFDGGDSYEQYF. For the CDR3, the DNA is TGTGCCAGCAGTTTTGACGGCGGAGACTCCTACGAGCAGTACTTC.

This chain connects TRBV30 to TRBJ1-3, with D possibly being TRBD1 (6 bases). Trimming shortened V by 8 bases and J by 0 bases, and 11 bases separated the two germline ends. This CDR3 is 13 amino acids long. Germline CDR1 reads GTSNPN; CDR2 reads SVGIG (reference sequence). The CDR3 DNA reads as TGTGCCAGGGGGATAACCTCTGGAAACACCATATATTTT. Its translation: CARGITSGNTIYF.

The chain has TRBV5-6 and TRBJ2-7; TRBD2 is a possible D gene (5 bases). The CDR3 spans 14 residues. CDR1 is SGHDT, CDR2 YYEEEE, per germline. Trimming pared 0 bases from V and 5 bases from J, leaving 12 bases between. As DNA, the CDR3 is TGTGCCAGCAGCTTGGCCCCAGCGGCCGACGAGCAGTACTTC. Its translation is CASSLAPAADEQYF.

V usage is TRBV4-2 and J usage is TRBJ2-1; 7 bases line up with TRBD2. The CDR3 runs 17 residues. Germline lookup yields CDR1 LGHNA and CDR2 YNFKEQ. V lost 4 bases, J lost 0 bases, and 9 bases stayed unmatched. CDR3 nucleotides: TGTGCCAGCAGCCCCCCTAGCGGAGCTACCTCCTACAATGAGCAGTTCTTC. Its protein product is CASSPPSGATSYNEQFF.

The V gene is TRBV28, the J gene TRBJ2-7, with D perhaps TRBD2 (6 bases). Germline lookup yields CDR1 MDHEN and CDR2 SYDVKM. Trimming took 2 bases from V and 2 from J, leaving 10 bases between them. The CDR3 is 14 residues long. CDR3 coding DNA: TGTGCCAGCAGTTTAGGGACTTCTCCCTACGAGCAGTACTTC. This gives the protein CASSLGTSPYEQYF.

This chain links TRBV7-9 with TRBJ2-7, with D uncertain. This CDR3 region has 12 residues. Deletions cut 5 bases from V and 3 bases from J, with 8 bases between. Per germline, CDR1 SEHNR and CDR2 FQNEAQ (reference sequence). CDR3 bases: TGTGCCAGCAGCGTCAGCGTCTACGAGCAGTACTTC. Translating it yields CASSVSVYEQYF.